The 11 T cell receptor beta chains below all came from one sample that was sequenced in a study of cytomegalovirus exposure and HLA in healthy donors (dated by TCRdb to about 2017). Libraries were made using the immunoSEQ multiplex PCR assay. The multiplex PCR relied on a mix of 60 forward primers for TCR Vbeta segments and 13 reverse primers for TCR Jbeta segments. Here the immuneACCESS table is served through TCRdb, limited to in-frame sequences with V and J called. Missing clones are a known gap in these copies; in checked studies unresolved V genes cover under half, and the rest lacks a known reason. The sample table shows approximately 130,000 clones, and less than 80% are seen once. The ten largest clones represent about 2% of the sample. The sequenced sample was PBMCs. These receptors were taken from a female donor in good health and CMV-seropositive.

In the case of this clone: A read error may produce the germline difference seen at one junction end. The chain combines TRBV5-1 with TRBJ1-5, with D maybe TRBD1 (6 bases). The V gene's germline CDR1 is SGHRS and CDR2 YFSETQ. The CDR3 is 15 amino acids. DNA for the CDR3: TGCGCCAGCAGTTTGGGGTCAGGGGGCAATCAGCCCCAGCATTTT. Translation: CASSLGSGGNQPQHF.

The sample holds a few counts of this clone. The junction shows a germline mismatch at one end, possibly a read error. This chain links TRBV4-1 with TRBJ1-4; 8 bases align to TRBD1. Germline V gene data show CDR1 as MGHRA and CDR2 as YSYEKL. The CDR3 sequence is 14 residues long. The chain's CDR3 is CASSEDRVEEKLFF. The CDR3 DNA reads TGTGCCAGCAGCGAGGACAGGGTTGAGGAAAAACTGTTTTTT.

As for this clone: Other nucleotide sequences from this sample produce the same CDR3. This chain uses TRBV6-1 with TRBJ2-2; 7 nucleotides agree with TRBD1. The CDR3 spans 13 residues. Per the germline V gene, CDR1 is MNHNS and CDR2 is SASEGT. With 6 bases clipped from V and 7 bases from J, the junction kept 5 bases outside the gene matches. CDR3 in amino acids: CASRYRGGGELFF. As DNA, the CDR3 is TGTGCCAGCAGGTACAGGGGCGGCGGGGAGCTGTTTTTT.

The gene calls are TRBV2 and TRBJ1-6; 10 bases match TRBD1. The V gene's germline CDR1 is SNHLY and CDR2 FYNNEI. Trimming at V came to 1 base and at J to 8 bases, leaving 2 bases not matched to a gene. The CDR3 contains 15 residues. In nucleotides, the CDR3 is TGTGCCAGCAGTGAAGAGGGACAGGGGTATTCACCCCTCCACTTT. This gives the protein CASSEEGQGYSPLHF.

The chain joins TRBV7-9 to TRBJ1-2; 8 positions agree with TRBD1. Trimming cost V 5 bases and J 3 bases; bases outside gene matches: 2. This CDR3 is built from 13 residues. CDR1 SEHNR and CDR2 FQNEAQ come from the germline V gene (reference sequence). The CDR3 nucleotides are TGTGCCAGCAGCCCACAGGGGGACTATGGCTACACCTTC. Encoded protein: CASSPQGDYGYTF.

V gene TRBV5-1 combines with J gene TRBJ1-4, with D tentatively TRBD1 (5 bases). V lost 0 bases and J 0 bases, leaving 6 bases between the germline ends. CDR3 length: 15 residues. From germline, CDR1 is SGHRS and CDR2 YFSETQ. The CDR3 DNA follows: TGCGCCAGCAGCTTGGGGGACTCAACTAATGAAAAACTGTTTTTT. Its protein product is CASSLGDSTNEKLFF.

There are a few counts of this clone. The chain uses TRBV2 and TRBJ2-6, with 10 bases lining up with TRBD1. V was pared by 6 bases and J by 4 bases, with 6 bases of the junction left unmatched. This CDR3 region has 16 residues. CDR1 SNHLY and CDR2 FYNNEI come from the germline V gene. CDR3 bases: TGTGCCAGCAGCGCCGGGACAGGGGCCGGGGCCAACGTCCTGACTTTC. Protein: CASSAGTGAGANVLTF. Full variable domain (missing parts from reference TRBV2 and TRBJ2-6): EPEVTQTPSHQVTQMGQEVILRCVPISNHLYFYWYRQILGQKVEFLVSFYNNEISEKSEIFDDQFSVERPDGSNFTLKIRSTKLEDSAMYFCASSAGTGAGANVLTFGAGSRLTVL.

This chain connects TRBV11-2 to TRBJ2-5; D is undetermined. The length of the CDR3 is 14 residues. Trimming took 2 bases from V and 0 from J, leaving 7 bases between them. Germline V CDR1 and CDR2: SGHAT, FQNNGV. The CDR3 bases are TGTGCCAGCAGCTTACTTTCGTACCAAGAGACCCAGTACTTC. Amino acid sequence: CASSLLSYQETQYF.

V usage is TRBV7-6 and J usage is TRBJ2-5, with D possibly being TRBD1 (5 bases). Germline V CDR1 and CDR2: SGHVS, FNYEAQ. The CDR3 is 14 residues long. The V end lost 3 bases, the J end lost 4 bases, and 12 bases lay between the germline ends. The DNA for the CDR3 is TGTGCCAGCAGCTTCGGTGGGGCTCTAGAGACCCAGTACTTC. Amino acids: CASSFGGALETQYF.

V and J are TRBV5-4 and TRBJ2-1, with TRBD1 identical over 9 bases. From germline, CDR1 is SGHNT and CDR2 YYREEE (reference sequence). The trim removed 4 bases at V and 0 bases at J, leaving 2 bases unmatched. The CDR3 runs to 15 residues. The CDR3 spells CASSPDRGSYNEQFF. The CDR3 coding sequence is TGTGCCAGCAGCCCGGACAGGGGCTCCTACAATGAGCAGTTCTTC.

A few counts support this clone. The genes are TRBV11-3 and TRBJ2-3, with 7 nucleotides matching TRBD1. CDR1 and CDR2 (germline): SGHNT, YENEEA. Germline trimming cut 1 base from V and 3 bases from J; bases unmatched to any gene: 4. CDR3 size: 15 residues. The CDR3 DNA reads TGTGCCAGCAGCTTAGGGGACAGTTTTACAGATACGCAGTATTTT. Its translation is CASSLGDSFTDTQYF.